Reported below is one T cell receptor (beta chain). Its antigen remains unknown. Time point given: newly diagnosed GD, antithyroid drugs for less than 3 months. From RNA extracted from PBMCs, the TCR library was made. This CDR3 spans 13 amino acids. Germline CDR1 is MNHNS and CDR2 is SASEGT. The V segment lost 7 bases and the J segment 6 bases; nucleotides outside the gene matches: 5. Building of the TCR beta libraries involved iRepertoire HTBI primers and Arm-PCR of CDR3 regions. TCRdb processed the multiplex PCR reads anew with MiXCR; each CDR3 protein has one entry. The sample includes hundreds of thousands of distinct CDR3 sequences, less than 20% of them seen just once. The data belong to a study of regulatory T cells in long-lasting Graves disease. The study, taken as a whole, reports: Those with persistent Graves' had less TCR diversity than newly diagnosed patients.

The same sample was also used in a study of T cells in Graves' hyperthyroidism and ophthalmopathy. That work adds: Thyroid ultrasound, orbital computed tomography, clinical symptoms, and serum thyroxine and TRAb underpinned diagnoses. First-round RT-PCR with HTBI primers amplified the TCR CDR3 region. Using 13 V-J features, a model discriminated ophthalmopathy from stable hyperthyroidism.

The chain uses TRBV6-1 and TRBJ1-5; 8 bases agree with TRBD1. The sequence was obtained from a woman younger than 45 with Graves disease. The sequencing used peripheral blood mononuclear cells (PBMCs), collected at new diagnosis, from a patient treated with antithyroid drugs. The CDR3 reads CASTQDRAQPQHF. The CDR3 coding sequence is TGTGCCAGCACTCAGGACAGGGCTCAGCCCCAGCATTTT.